This is a list of T cell receptor beta chains from one sample in a study of post-analysis software for immune sequencing data. TCRdb reanalysed the PCR reads using MiXCR and keeps one entry per CDR3 protein. The sample holds hundreds of thousands of distinct CDR3 sequences; about 57% are singletons and the top ten take 4.6%. Sequenced: blood. The receptors here all came from a girl under 18 with multiple sclerosis. The CDR3 runs from the conserved cysteine through the conserved F or W. The order of the fields is V gene, J gene, CDR3 protein.

v_gene: TRBV20-1
j_gene: TRBJ2-3
CDR3aa: CSALVGLADTQYF

v_gene: TRBV29-1
j_gene: TRBJ2-1
CDR3aa: CSVGNLYEQFF

v_gene: TRBV27
j_gene: TRBJ2-1
CDR3aa: CASSLSGKSSYNEQFF

v_gene: TRBV5-1
j_gene: TRBJ2-1
CDR3aa: CASRRTGANSYNEQFF

v_gene: TRBV15
j_gene: TRBJ2-7
CDR3aa: CATSRDRGAYEQYF

v_gene: TRBV6-6
j_gene: .
CDR3aa: CASSYEIEQYF

v_gene: TRBV10-3
j_gene: TRBJ2-7
CDR3aa: CAISESTMGEAGDYEQYF

v_gene: TRBV2
j_gene: TRBJ2-3
CDR3aa: CASRGGIVTDTQYF

v_gene: TRBV9
j_gene: TRBJ1-5
CDR3aa: CASSVGQQRNQPQHF

v_gene: TRBV5-6
j_gene: TRBJ2-2
CDR3aa: CASSLIGTGGGAGTGELFF

v_gene: TRBV10-3
j_gene: TRBJ2-7
CDR3aa: CAISYGEVLSYEQYF

v_gene: TRBV7-3
j_gene: TRBJ2-2
CDR3aa: CASSPIPGQAVIGGELFF

v_gene: TRBV7-2
j_gene: TRBJ2-7
CDR3aa: CASTSTNSYEQYF

v_gene: TRBV20-1
j_gene: TRBJ2-7
CDR3aa: CSATQFGSGSYEQYF

v_gene: TRBV6-6
j_gene: TRBJ1-2
CDR3aa: CASSPQQGPNYGYTF

v_gene: TRBV5-1
j_gene: TRBJ2-3
CDR3aa: CASSWGQEITDTQYF

v_gene: TRBV4-1
j_gene: TRBJ2-7
CDR3aa: CASSQEGVNGYEQYF

v_gene: TRBV20-1
j_gene: TRBJ2-5
CDR3aa: CSARSSRDGETQYF

v_gene: TRBV18
j_gene: TRBJ2-7
CDR3aa: CASSPQGMAGSYEQYF

v_gene: TRBV29-1
j_gene: TRBJ2-2
CDR3aa: CSVTRTGNVNTGELFF

v_gene: TRBV6-6
j_gene: TRBJ2-2
CDR3aa: CASSLGGGFTGELFF

v_gene: TRBV14
j_gene: TRBJ2-7
CDR3aa: CASSQRPAGNSYEQYF

v_gene: TRBV10-3
j_gene: TRBJ2-7
CDR3aa: CAISESPYEQYF

v_gene: TRBV29-1
j_gene: .
CDR3aa: CSVDIRTGWGLEQYF

v_gene: TRBV29-1
j_gene: .
CDR3aa: CSVSAAYEQYF

v_gene: TRBV10-1
j_gene: TRBJ2-1
CDR3aa: CASSGLSPVYNEQFF

v_gene: TRBV20-1
j_gene: TRBJ2-5
CDR3aa: CSARIQETQYF

v_gene: TRBV6-6
j_gene: TRBJ2-1
CDR3aa: CASRDSGLAGVNEQFF

v_gene: TRBV7-8
j_gene: TRBJ1-6
CDR3aa: CASSLAPGQRNSPLHF

v_gene: TRBV18
j_gene: TRBJ1-6
CDR3aa: CASSPIGARPPLHF

v_gene: TRBV10-3
j_gene: TRBJ2-5
CDR3aa: CAISESMFSGGAKETQYF

v_gene: TRBV12-3/TRBV12-4
j_gene: TRBJ2-4
CDR3aa: CASSLVHGPSNIQYF

v_gene: TRBV6-5
j_gene: TRBJ1-2
CDR3aa: CASSSPGQGGNGYTF

v_gene: TRBV18
j_gene: TRBJ1-1
CDR3aa: CASSLRETEAFF

v_gene: TRBV29-1
j_gene: TRBJ1-5
CDR3aa: CSVLGPLMEPQHF

v_gene: TRBV5-1
j_gene: TRBJ1-3
CDR3aa: CASSLERVSGNTIYF

v_gene: TRBV7-3
j_gene: TRBJ2-1
CDR3aa: CASSFLVPSGGANEQFF

v_gene: TRBV5-1
j_gene: TRBJ2-1
CDR3aa: CASSPSGLAAPFSYNEQFF

v_gene: TRBV29-1
j_gene: .
CDR3aa: CSVLSGGETQYF

v_gene: TRBV5-1
j_gene: TRBJ2-1
CDR3aa: CASSLVLAGGLNEQFF

v_gene: TRBV11-2
j_gene: TRBJ2-5
CDR3aa: CASSLRLAGPQETQYF

v_gene: TRBV4-1
j_gene: TRBJ1-6
CDR3aa: CASSQERGWNSPLHF

v_gene: TRBV29-1
j_gene: TRBJ2-7
CDR3aa: CSVEMTSGYEQYF

v_gene: TRBV2
j_gene: TRBJ1-4
CDR3aa: CASRPDRIANEKLFF

v_gene: TRBV7-2
j_gene: TRBJ2-6
CDR3aa: CASSLARASGANVLTF

v_gene: TRBV4-2
j_gene: TRBJ1-5
CDR3aa: CASCPSVTGNQPQHF

v_gene: TRBV5-1
j_gene: TRBJ2-7
CDR3aa: CASSLGGQDSYEQYF

v_gene: TRBV20-1
j_gene: TRBJ2-5
CDR3aa: CSAPTGRQETQYF

v_gene: TRBV12-3/TRBV12-4
j_gene: TRBJ1-1
CDR3aa: CASSLGELGFTEAFF

v_gene: TRBV7-9
j_gene: TRBJ1-2
CDR3aa: CASSPLIQGAGGYTF

v_gene: TRBV2
j_gene: TRBJ2-1
CDR3aa: CASSGLAVYGEQFF

v_gene: TRBV20-1
j_gene: TRBJ2-7
CDR3aa: CSASAGGTYEQYF

v_gene: TRBV12-3/TRBV12-4
j_gene: TRBJ1-2
CDR3aa: CASTIHNRGARYGYTF

v_gene: TRBV12-3/TRBV12-4
j_gene: .
CDR3aa: CASRSGTVYEQYF

v_gene: TRBV3-1
j_gene: TRBJ2-7
CDR3aa: CASSHKAVGPYEQYF

v_gene: TRBV4-1
j_gene: TRBJ2-5
CDR3aa: CASSPNGGGQETQYF

v_gene: TRBV28
j_gene: TRBJ2-7
CDR3aa: CASSPIKGGTGGPREQYF

v_gene: TRBV20-1
j_gene: TRBJ1-1
CDR3aa: CSARDPGHYNTEAFF

v_gene: TRBV29-1
j_gene: TRBJ1-2
CDR3aa: CSVDRQGYVGYIF